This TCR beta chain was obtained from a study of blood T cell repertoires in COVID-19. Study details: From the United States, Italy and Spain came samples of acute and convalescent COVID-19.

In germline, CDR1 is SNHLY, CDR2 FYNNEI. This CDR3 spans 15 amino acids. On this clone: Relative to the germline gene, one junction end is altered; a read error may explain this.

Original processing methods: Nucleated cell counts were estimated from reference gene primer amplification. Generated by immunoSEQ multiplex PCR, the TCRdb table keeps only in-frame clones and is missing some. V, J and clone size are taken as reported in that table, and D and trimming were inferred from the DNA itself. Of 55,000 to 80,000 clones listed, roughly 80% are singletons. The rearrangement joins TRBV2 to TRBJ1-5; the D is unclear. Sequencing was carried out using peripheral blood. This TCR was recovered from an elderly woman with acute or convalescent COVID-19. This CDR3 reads CTSSEAHRPNQPQHF. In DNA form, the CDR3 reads TGTACCAGCAGTGAAGCGCACAGACCAAACCAGCCCCAGCATTTT.